The clone carrying this T cell receptor beta chain was detected only a few times. Its antigen is currently unknown. These data are taken from a study of T cells after yellow fever vaccination. The study, taken as a whole, reports: Abundant bulk-derived clonotypes could contaminate FACS-sorted repertoires.

The CDR3 consists of 12 residues. The V end lost 1 base, the J end lost 6 bases, and 6 bases lay between the germline ends. From germline, CDR1 is SGHVS and CDR2 FQNEAQ. UMIs were added to TCR cDNA along with a universal primer site when it was made by 5'RACE template switching. Via MiXCR, TCRdb re-called the 5' RACE reads, giving one row per CDR3 protein. The sample lists around 310,000 distinct CDR3 sequences, 4% occurring once. The TCR was taken from a man in his late teens or twenties who received the YFV17D yellow fever vaccine. The gene calls are TRBV7-8 and TRBJ1-2; no reliable D call. Sequences were derived from PBMCs, sampled 5 days after the yellow fever booster vaccination. Written as DNA, the CDR3 is TGTGCCAGCAGCTTAGAGGGTAATGGCTACACCTTC. Amino acid sequence: CASSLEGNGYTF.